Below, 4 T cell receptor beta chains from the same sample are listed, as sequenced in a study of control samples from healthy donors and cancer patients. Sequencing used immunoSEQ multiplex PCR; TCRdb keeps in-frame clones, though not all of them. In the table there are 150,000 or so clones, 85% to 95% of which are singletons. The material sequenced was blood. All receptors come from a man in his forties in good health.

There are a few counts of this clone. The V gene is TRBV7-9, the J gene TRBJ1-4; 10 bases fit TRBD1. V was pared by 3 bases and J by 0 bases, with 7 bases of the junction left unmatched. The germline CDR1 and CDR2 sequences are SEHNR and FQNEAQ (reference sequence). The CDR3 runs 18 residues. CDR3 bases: TGTGCCAGCAGCTTCCCCGGGACAGGGGTCGCAACTAATGAAAAACTGTTTTTT. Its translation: CASSFPGTGVATNEKLFF.

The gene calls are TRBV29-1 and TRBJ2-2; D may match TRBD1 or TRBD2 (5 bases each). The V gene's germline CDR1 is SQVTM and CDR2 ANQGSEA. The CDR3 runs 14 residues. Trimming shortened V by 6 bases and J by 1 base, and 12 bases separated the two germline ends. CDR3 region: CSVTGTVNTGELFF. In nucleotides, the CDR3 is TGCAGCGTCACTGGGACGGTGAACACCGGGGAGCTGTTTTTT.

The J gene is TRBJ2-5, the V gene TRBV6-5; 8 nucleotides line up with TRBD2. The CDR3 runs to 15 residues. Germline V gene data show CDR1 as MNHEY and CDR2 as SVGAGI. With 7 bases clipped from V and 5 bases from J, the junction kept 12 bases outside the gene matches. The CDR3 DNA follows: TGTGCCAGCACCCCGGGGGGGCTAGAGGGGGAGACCCAGTACTTC. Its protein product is CASTPGGLEGETQYF.

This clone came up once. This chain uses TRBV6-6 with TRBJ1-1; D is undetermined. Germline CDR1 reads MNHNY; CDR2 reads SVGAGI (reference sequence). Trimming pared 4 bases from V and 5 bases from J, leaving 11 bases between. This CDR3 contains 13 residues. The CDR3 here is CASSFEGRTEAFF. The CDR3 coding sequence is TGTGCCAGCAGTTTCGAAGGGCGGACTGAAGCTTTCTTT.